This TCR beta chain was obtained from a study of blood T cell repertoires in COVID-19. Using immunoSEQ multiplex PCR, the repertoire was profiled, and TCRdb retains in-frame clones only, with some absent. The sample carries hundreds of thousands of clones, roughly 90% recorded once. The CDR3 extends over 17 amino acids. With 1 base clipped from V and 2 bases from J, the junction kept 9 bases outside the gene matches. Germline CDR1 is SGHDT and CDR2 is YYEEEE. Sequenced: PBMCs or T cells enriched from blood (not recorded which). The chain uses TRBV5-6 and TRBJ2-3, with TRBD2 identical over 8 bases. The sequence was obtained from a woman aged 40 to 49 who had recovered from COVID-19. The DNA for the CDR3 is TGTGCCAGCAGCTTGACGATAGCGGGAAGAAACACAGATACGCAGTATTTT. This encodes CASSLTIAGRNTDTQYF. The full variable domain, with the rest looked up from reference TRBV5-6 and TRBJ2-3, is DAGVTQSPTHLIKTRGQQVTLRCSPKSGHDTVSWYQQALGQGPQFIFQYYEEEERQRGNFPDRFSGHQFPNYSSELNVNALLLGDSALYLCASSLTIAGRNTDTQYFGPGTRLTVL.